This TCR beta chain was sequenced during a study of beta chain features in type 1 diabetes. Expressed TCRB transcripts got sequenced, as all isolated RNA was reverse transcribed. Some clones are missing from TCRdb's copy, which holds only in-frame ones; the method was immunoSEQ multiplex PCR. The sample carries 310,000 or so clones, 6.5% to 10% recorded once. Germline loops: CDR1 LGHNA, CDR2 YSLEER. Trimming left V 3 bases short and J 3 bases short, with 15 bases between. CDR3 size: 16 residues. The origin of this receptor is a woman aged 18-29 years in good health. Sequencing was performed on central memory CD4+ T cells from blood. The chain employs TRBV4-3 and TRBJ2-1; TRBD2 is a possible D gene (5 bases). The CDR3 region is CASSQRALRGYNEQFF. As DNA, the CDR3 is TGCGCCAGCAGCCAGAGGGCACTGAGAGGCTACAATGAGCAGTTCTTC.